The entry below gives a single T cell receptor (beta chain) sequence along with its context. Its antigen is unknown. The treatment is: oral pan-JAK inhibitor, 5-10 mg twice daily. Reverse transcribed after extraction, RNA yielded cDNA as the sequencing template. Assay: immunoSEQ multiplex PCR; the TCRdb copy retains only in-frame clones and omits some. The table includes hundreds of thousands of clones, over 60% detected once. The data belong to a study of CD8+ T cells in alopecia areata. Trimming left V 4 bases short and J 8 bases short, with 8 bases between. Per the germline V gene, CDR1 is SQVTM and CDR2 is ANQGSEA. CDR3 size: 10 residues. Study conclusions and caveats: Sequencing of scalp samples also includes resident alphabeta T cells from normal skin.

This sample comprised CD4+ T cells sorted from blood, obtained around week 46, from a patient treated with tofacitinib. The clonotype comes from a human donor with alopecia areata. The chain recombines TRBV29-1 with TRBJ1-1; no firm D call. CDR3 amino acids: CSVVQREAFF. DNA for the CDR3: TGCAGCGTTGTACAGAGAGAAGCTTTCTTT.